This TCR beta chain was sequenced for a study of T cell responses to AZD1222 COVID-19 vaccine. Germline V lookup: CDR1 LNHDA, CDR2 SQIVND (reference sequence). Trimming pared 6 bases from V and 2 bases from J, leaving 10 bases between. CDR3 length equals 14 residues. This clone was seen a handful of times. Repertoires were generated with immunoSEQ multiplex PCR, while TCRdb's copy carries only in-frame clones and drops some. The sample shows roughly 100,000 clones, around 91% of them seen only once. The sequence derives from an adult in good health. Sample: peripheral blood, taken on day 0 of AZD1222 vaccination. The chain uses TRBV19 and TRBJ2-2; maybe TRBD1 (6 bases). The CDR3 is CASRTQGNTGELFF. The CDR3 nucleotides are TGTGCCAGTAGGACACAGGGAAACACCGGGGAGCTGTTTTTT.